This T cell receptor (beta chain) was observed in a study of blood T cell repertoires in COVID-19. The assay was immunoSEQ multiplex PCR, and TCRdb's table has in-frame clones only and misses some. The sample has about 150,000 clones, about 80% seen once. The CDR3 has 19 amino acids. This sequence joins TRBV21-1 and TRBJ2-5; TRBD2 is taken as the D call from the table, unchecked against the DNA. TRBV21-1 represents a pseudogene. The receptor was derived from an older woman in a cohort exposed to, infected with or recovered from COVID-19 (not recorded which). What was sequenced was PBMCs or T cells enriched from blood (not recorded which). CDR3 DNA: TGTGCCAGCAGCGGGGGGACTAGCGGACAGAGAGGCCACCAAGAGACCCAGTACTTC. Translating it yields CASSGGTSGQRGHQETQYF.